These 17 T cell receptor beta chains share one sample of origin, sequenced in a study of CD8 T cells in ankylosing spondylitis. Overall study results and limits: Blood from ankylosing spondylitis patients appeared to carry a characteristic roughly 8-variant TCR beta motif.

TCRdb re-called the 5' RACE reads with MiXCR, one entry per CDR3 protein. The table includes about 540,000 distinct CDR3 sequences, over 9.5% detected once. What these receptors recognize is not known. The material sequenced was blood, either unsorted or a sorted T cell fraction (not recorded which). Receptor source: a male donor with ankylosing spondylitis.

The chain employs TRBV15 and TRBJ2-3; either TRBD1 or TRBD2 may fit D (5 bases each). V was clipped by 5 bases and J by 2 bases, with 20 bases between them. Germline assignment: CDR1 LNHNV and CDR2 YYDKDF (reference sequence). CDR3 size: 17 residues. CDR3 in amino acids: CATSPMRGGQVTDTQYF. The CDR3, as DNA: TGTGCCACCAGCCCGATGAGGGGTGGGCAGGTCACAGATACGCAGTATTTT.

The sample holds many counts of this clonotype. The chain links TRBV29-1 to TRBJ2-3; TRBD1 agrees at 9 bases. With 6 bases clipped from V and 4 bases from J, the junction kept 5 bases outside the gene matches. Germline-derived CDR1 and CDR2 are SQVTM and ANQGSEA. The CDR3 runs to 13 residues. The CDR3 DNA is TGCAGCGTAAACCGACAGGGGGCAGATACGCAGTATTTT. This gives the protein CSVNRQGADTQYF.

J is TRBJ2-7 and V is TRBV10-3; D unresolved. This CDR3 region has 13 residues. Germline V lookup: CDR1 ENHRY, CDR2 SYGVKD. V lost 4 bases to trimming and J lost 2 bases, with 9 bases between them. CDR3 loop: CAISGGEPYEQYF. As DNA, the CDR3 is TGTGCCATCAGTGGAGGTGAGCCCTACGAGCAGTACTTC.

There are a few counts of this clonotype. The gene calls are TRBV3-1 and TRBJ1-2, with a possible D match to TRBD1 (6 bases). The CDR3 extends over 16 amino acids. In germline, CDR1 is LGHDT, CDR2 YNNKEL (reference sequence). Deletions cut 0 bases from V and 4 bases from J, with 15 bases between. Here the CDR3 reads CASSQDTARGAYGYTF. The CDR3 bases are TGTGCCAGCAGCCAAGATACCGCCAGGGGTGCCTATGGCTACACCTTC.

This clonotype appeared many times. V usage is TRBV5-1 and J usage is TRBJ1-2; TRBD1 is a possible D gene (6 bases). CDR1 is SGHRS and CDR2 is YFSETQ in the germline V gene. The CDR3 contains 17 residues. Trimming removed 4 bases at V and 8 bases at J, with 27 bases between. This CDR3 is CASSVGGSGTSRNGYTF. The CDR3 nucleotides are TGCGCCAGCAGCGTGGGTGGATCAGGGACAAGTCGGAACGGCTACACCTTC.

This clonotype has just a few counts. The gene calls are TRBV9 and TRBJ2-1; TRBD2 aligns across 9 bases. V dropped 4 bases and J dropped 7; count of bases not matched to a gene: 9. CDR1 is SGDLS, CDR2 YYNGEE, per germline. The CDR3 sequence is 15 residues long. Here the CDR3 reads CASSPIAGDRNEQFF. CDR3 bases: TGTGCCAGCAGCCCAATAGCGGGAGACAGAAATGAGCAGTTCTTC.

This clonotype was detected many times. CDR3 sequence (DNA): TGCGCCAGCAGCCAACGGGACGGAACCGGGGAGCTGTTTTTT. Its translation is CASSQRDGTGELFF. The rearrangement uses TRBV5-1 and TRBJ2-2; D may be TRBD1 or TRBD2 (5 bases each). Per germline, CDR1 SGHRS and CDR2 YFSETQ. The CDR3 has 14 amino acids. The V end was cut by 4 bases, the J end by 5 bases, with 12 bases between.

This clonotype was detected a few times. The rearrangement uses TRBV10-2 and TRBJ2-1; 7 bases are shared with TRBD2. CDR3 length: 16 residues. Germline trimming cut 7 bases from V and 1 base from J; bases unmatched to any gene: 10. Germline loops: CDR1 WSHSY, CDR2 SAAADI. The CDR3 loop reads CASTPLAGASYNEQFF. CDR3 DNA sequence: TGCGCCAGCACCCCCTTGGCGGGAGCATCCTACAATGAGCAGTTCTTC.

This clonotype showed up just a few times. This sequence joins TRBV5-1 and TRBJ2-7; D might be TRBD2 (6 bases). This CDR3 comprises 14 residues. Germline CDR1 and CDR2: SGHRS and YFSETQ. Trimming cost V 1 base and J 3 bases, with 11 bases left between them. CDR3 DNA: TGCGCCAGCAGCTTGCGGGGGACTCGCTACGAGCAGTACTTC. Protein sequence: CASSLRGTRYEQYF.

V gene TRBV3-1 combines with J gene TRBJ1-2; D might be TRBD1 (6 bases). CDR3 length: 13 residues. V was clipped by 5 bases and J by 6 bases, with 13 bases between them. Germline V CDR1 and CDR2: LGHDT, YNNKEL (reference sequence). The CDR3 region is CASSLRGGHGYTF. In DNA, the CDR3 is TGTGCCAGCAGCTTGAGAGGGGGACATGGCTACACCTTC.

This clonotype has more than one count but fewer than ten. The CDR3 region has the DNA TGCAGTGCAGAGGAGGGGGCGGCTAATGAAAAACTGTTTTTT. Translated, it gives CSAEEGAANEKLFF. V is TRBV20-1 and J is TRBJ1-4; 7 bases are shared with TRBD1. CDR3 size: 14 residues. Germline assignment: CDR1 DFQATT and CDR2 SNEGSKA (reference sequence). Losses at the gene ends were 6 bases for V and 3 bases for J; bases not matched to a gene: 7.

V is TRBV7-8 and J is TRBJ2-1, with D perhaps TRBD1 or TRBD2 (5 bases each). This CDR3 contains 18 residues. The V end was cut by 0 bases, the J end by 10 bases, with 25 bases between. Germline CDR1 and CDR2: SGHVS and FQNEAQ. The DNA of the CDR3 is TGTGCCAGCAGCTTAGCGCGTTTCGGCAGGTCCGGGACCAAAGAGCAGTTCTTC. Its protein is CASSLARFGRSGTKEQFF.

This clonotype was counted a few times. This sequence joins TRBV19 and TRBJ1-2, with a tentative D call TRBD1 (6 bases). The CDR3 extends over 13 amino acids. CDR1 and CDR2 (germline): LNHDA, SQIVND (reference sequence). V was trimmed by 3 bases and J by 12 bases, leaving 17 bases between them. The CDR3 DNA reads as TGTGCCAGTAGTATCAAAAACAGGGAATTTAACACCTTC. It translates to CASSIKNREFNTF.

The table lists this clonotype with a few counts. J is TRBJ2-1 and V is TRBV7-8; 8 bases fit TRBD1. CDR3 length equals 14 residues. The V and J ends lost 5 bases and 9 bases, in that order; junction bases with no gene match: 9. The germline V gene has CDR1 SGHVS and CDR2 FQNEAQ. The CDR3 is CASSVGQGSAEQFF. In nucleotides, the CDR3 is TGTGCCAGCAGCGTAGGACAGGGTAGTGCTGAGCAGTTCTTC.

A few counts support this clonotype. This CDR3 reads CASRWGATNEKLFF. CDR3 bases: TGCGCCAGCAGGTGGGGCGCAACTAATGAAAAACTGTTTTTT. The chain employs TRBV5-1 and TRBJ1-4, with a possible D match to TRBD1 (5 bases). The germline V and J ends were trimmed by 5 bases and 0 bases, with 8 bases remaining between them. Germline assignment: CDR1 SGHRS and CDR2 YFSETQ. The CDR3 runs 14 residues.

A few counts support this clonotype. The chain joins TRBV2 to TRBJ2-2; D unresolved. The V and J ends lost 2 bases and 5 bases respectively, with 9 bases between them. The germline V gene has CDR1 SNHLY and CDR2 FYNNEI. The CDR3 runs 14 residues. CDR3 protein: CASSESSITGELFF. The DNA of the CDR3 is TGTGCCAGCAGTGAATCCTCCATTACCGGGGAGCTGTTTTTT.

This chain uses TRBV28 with TRBJ2-3; no definite D call. The germline CDR1 and CDR2 sequences are MDHEN and SYDVKM. The CDR3 covers 13 residues. The V and J ends lost 7 bases and 0 bases respectively, with 8 bases between them. CDR3 bases: TGTGCCAGCAAGGAGACTAGCACAGATACGCAGTATTTT. The encoded protein is CASKETSTDTQYF.